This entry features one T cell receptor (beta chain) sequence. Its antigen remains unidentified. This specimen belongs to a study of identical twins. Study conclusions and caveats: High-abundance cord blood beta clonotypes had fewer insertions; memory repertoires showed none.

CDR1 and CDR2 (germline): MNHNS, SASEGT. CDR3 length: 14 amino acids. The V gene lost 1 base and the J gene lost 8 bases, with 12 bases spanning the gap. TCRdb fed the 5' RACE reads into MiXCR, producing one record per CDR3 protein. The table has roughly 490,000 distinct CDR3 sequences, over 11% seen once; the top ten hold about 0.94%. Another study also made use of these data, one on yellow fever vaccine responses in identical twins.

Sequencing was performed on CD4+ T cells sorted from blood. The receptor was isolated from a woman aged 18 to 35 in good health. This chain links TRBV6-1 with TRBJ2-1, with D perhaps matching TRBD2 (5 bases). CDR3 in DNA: TGTGCCAGCAGTGAAGGCGGGTATAGGGATGAGCAGTTCTTC. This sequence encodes CASSEGGYRDEQFF.